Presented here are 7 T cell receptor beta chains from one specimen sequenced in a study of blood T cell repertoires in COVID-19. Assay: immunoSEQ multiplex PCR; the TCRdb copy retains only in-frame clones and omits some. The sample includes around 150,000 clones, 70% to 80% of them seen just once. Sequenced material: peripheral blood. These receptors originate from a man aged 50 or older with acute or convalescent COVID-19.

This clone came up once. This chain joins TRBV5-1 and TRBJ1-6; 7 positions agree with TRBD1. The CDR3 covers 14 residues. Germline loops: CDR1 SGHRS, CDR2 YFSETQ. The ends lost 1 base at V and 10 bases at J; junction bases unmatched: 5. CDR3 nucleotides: TGCGCCAGCAGCTTGACAGGGGAAAGCTCACCCCTCCACTTT. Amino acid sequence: CASSLTGESSPLHF.

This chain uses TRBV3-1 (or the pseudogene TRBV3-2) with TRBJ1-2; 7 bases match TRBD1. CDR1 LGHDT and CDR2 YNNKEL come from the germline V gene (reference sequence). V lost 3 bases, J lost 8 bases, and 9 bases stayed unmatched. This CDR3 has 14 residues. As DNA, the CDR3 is TGTGCCAGCAGCCAGGGGACAGCCCAGGGAGGCTACACCTTC. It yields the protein CASSQGTAQGGYTF.

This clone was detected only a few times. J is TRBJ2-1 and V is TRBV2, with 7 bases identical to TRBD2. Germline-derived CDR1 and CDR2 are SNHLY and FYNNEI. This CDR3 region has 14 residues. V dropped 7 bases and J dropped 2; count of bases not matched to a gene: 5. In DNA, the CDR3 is TGTGCCAGCAAAAGGGAGGGTACCTACAATGAGCAGTTCTTC. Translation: CASKREGTYNEQFF. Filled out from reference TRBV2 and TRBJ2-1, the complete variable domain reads EPEVTQTPSHQVTQMGQEVILRCVPISNHLYFYWYRQILGQKVEFLVSFYNNEISEKSEIFDDQFSVERPDGSNFTLKIRSTKLEDSAMYFCASKREGTYNEQFFGPGTRLTVL.

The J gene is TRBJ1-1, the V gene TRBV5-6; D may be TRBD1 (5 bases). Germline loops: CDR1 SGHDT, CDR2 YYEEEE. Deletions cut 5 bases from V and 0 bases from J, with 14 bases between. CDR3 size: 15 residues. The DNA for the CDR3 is TGTGCCAGCAGGCCAACGGGGGTAATGAACACTGAAGCTTTCTTT. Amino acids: CASRPTGVMNTEAFF. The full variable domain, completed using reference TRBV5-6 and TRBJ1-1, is DAGVTQSPTHLIKTRGQQVTLRCSPKSGHDTVSWYQQALGQGPQFIFQYYEEEERQRGNFPDRFSGHQFPNYSSELNVNALLLGDSALYLCASRPTGVMNTEAFFGQGTRLTVV.

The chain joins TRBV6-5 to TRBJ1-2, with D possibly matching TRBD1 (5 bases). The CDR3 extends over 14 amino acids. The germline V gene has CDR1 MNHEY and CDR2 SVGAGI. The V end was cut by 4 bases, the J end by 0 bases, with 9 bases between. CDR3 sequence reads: CASSSGPPNYGYTF. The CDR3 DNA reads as TGTGCCAGCAGTTCAGGGCCCCCTAACTATGGCTACACCTTC.

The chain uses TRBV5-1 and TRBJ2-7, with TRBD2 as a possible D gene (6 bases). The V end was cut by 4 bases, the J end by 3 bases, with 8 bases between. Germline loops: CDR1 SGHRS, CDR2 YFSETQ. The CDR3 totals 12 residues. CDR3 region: CASSRDFYEQYF. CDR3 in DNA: TGCGCCAGCAGCAGGGACTTCTACGAGCAGTACTTC.

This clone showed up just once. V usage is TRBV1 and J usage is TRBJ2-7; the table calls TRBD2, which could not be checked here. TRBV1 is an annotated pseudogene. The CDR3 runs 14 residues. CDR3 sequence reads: CTSSQGGDSYEQYF. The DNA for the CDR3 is TGCACCAGCAGCCAAGGGGGGGACTCCTACGAGCAGTACTTC.